A single sample gave rise to the 10 T cell receptor beta chains below, sequenced in a study of blood T cells in healthy people across ages. Sample-barcoded 5' priming and a J-beta primer mix drove a second PCR of 7 to 11 cycles. Each CDR3 protein is one row after TCRdb ran MiXCR on the 5' RACE reads. The sample carries about 1.8 million distinct CDR3 sequences, less than 50% recorded once. The sample comprised blood. The receptors here all came from a woman in her forties in good health.

The table lists this clonotype with many counts. The chain is built from TRBV7-8 and TRBJ2-7, with D possibly matching TRBD1 (5 bases). V was trimmed by 1 base and J by 0 bases, leaving 10 bases between them. This CDR3 has 15 amino acids. Germline V gene lookup returns CDR1 SGHVS and CDR2 FQNEAQ. CDR3 coding DNA: TGTGCCAGCAGCTTAGGCAGGGCCAGCTCCTACGAGCAGTACTTC. It codes for CASSLGRASSYEQYF.

This clonotype was counted a few times. CDR3 region: CASSHAGTEGDTQYF. CDR3 bases: TGTGCCAGCAGCCACGCCGGGACAGAGGGCGATACGCAGTATTTT. The gene calls are TRBV7-9 and TRBJ2-3; 7 positions agree with TRBD1. V was pared by 5 bases and J by 6 bases, with 11 bases of the junction left unmatched. Germline CDR1 is SEHNR and CDR2 is FQNEAQ (reference sequence). This CDR3 region has 15 residues.

This clonotype was detected a few times. The chain links TRBV4-3 to TRBJ2-7; D tentatively reads TRBD1 or TRBD2 (6 bases each). V was trimmed by 1 base and J by 3 bases, leaving 19 bases between them. Germline loops: CDR1 LGHNA, CDR2 YSLEER. The CDR3 is 17 residues long. CDR3 residues: CASSQGRGAVYVYEQYF. The DNA of the CDR3 is TGCGCCAGCAGCCAAGGTAGGGGGGCAGTATACGTCTACGAGCAGTACTTC.

The gene calls are TRBV10-3 and TRBJ2-4, with TRBD1 matching 7 bases. Germline trimming cut 0 bases from V and 0 bases from J; bases unmatched to any gene: 5. The germline CDR1 and CDR2 sequences are ENHRY and SYGVKD. The CDR3 length is 17 residues. CDR3 loop: CAISESQGMEAKNIQYF. CDR3 in DNA: TGTGCCATCAGTGAGTCACAGGGGATGGAAGCCAAAAACATTCAGTACTTC.

The rearrangement uses TRBV24-1 and TRBJ2-7, with D possibly being TRBD1 (6 bases). The CDR3 has 16 amino acids. The V end was cut by 2 bases, the J end by 7 bases, with 20 bases between. Germline values: CDR1 KGHDR, CDR2 SFDVKD. DNA of the CDR3: TGTGCCACCAGTGATTACAGGCAGGGGCGATACAATGAGCAGTACTTC. It yields the protein CATSDYRQGRYNEQYF.

The chain is built from TRBV7-2 and TRBJ2-4, with D possibly being TRBD2 (5 bases). The V and J ends lost 1 base and 9 bases respectively, with 10 bases between them. The germline CDR1 and CDR2 sequences are SGHTA and FQGNSA. This CDR3 contains 13 residues. CDR3 amino acids: CASSLEPRGIQYF. CDR3 coding DNA: TGTGCCAGCAGCTTAGAGCCCCGGGGCATTCAGTACTTC.

Concerning this clonotype: A junction end diverges from the germline sequence, so it may reflect a read error. This chain links TRBV7-7 with TRBJ2-5; D gene uncertain. The length of the CDR3 is 17 residues. Germline-derived CDR1 and CDR2 are SSHAT and FNYEAQ (reference sequence). The CDR3, as DNA: TGTGCTAGCAGCTTTACGGCAAACCCCTCTGGTGAAGAGACCCAGTACTTC. Amino acid sequence: CASSFTANPSGEETQYF.

This clonotype was seen a few times. The rearrangement uses TRBV11-1 and TRBJ1-5; D gene unclear. With 1 base removed from V and 10 bases from J, the gap between germline ends came to 11 bases. The germline V gene has CDR1 SGHAT and CDR2 FQDESV (reference sequence). The CDR3 is made up of 13 amino acids. CDR3 sequence (DNA): TGTGCCAGCAGCTTAGGAAAGGGAGGACCCCAGCATTTT. It encodes CASSLGKGGPQHF.

This chain connects TRBV6-5 to TRBJ2-1; tentative D call: TRBD2 (5 bases). This CDR3 region has 13 residues. Germline loops: CDR1 MNHEY, CDR2 SVGAGI. The germline V and J ends were trimmed by 7 bases and 2 bases, with 9 bases remaining between them. The CDR3 DNA reads as TGTGCCAGCACCGATAGCGCCTACAATGAGCAGTTCTTC. As protein: CASTDSAYNEQFF.

This clonotype was detected a few times. The genes are TRBV27 and TRBJ2-7, with D possibly TRBD1 on 6 matching bases. Germline CDR1 and CDR2: MNHEY and SMNVEV (reference sequence). Between the trimmed V and J ends, which lost 2 bases and 4 bases, there was a span of 12 bases. The CDR3 is 14 residues long. Here the CDR3 reads CASSLAQGEYEQYF. CDR3 nucleotides: TGTGCCAGCAGTTTAGCACAGGGAGAGTACGAGCAGTACTTC.